The 27 T cell receptor beta chains presented below share a single source sample, sequenced in a study of blood T cell repertoires in COVID-19. Produced via immunoSEQ multiplex PCR; TCRdb's table is partial and in-frame only. The table has 260,000 or so clones, 70% to 90% seen once. Sequencing was carried out using peripheral blood. These receptors were taken from a human donor in a cohort sampled during active COVID-19.

This chain uses TRBV30 with TRBJ1-2; 7 nucleotides line up with TRBD1. Germline V gene data show CDR1 as GTSNPN and CDR2 as SVGIG (reference sequence). The ends lost 0 bases at V and 4 bases at J; junction bases unmatched: 8. The CDR3 sequence is 15 residues long. DNA for the CDR3: TGTGCCTGGAGTGTACGTAGGGACAGCGTCTATGGCTACACCTTC. Translation gives CAWSVRRDSVYGYTF.

V gene TRBV19 combines with J gene TRBJ1-2; TRBD1 matches at 7 bases. J was trimmed by 8 bases and V by 4 bases; bases with no gene match: 13. The germline gives CDR1 LNHDA, CDR2 SQIVND (reference sequence). The length of the CDR3 is 15 residues. The CDR3 reads CASSSSPGQLRGYTF. The CDR3 nucleotides read TGTGCCAGTAGTAGTAGTCCGGGACAGCTGCGCGGCTACACCTTC.

This chain links TRBV11-2 with TRBJ2-7; TRBD2 might be the D (5 bases). The CDR3 extends over 15 amino acids. The germline CDR1 and CDR2 sequences are SGHAT and FQNNGV. The germline V and J ends were trimmed by 0 bases and 1 base, with 10 bases remaining between them. Here the CDR3 DNA reads TGTGCCAGCAGCTTAGATCTGCTAGCATCCTACGAGCAGTACTTC. Protein: CASSLDLLASYEQYF.

The V and J genes are TRBV27 and TRBJ1-5; 7 bases line up with TRBD1. The CDR3 is 18 amino acids. Germline assignment: CDR1 MNHEY and CDR2 SMNVEV (reference sequence). The V segment lost 5 bases and the J segment 2 bases; nucleotides outside the gene matches: 15. The CDR3 coding sequence is TGTGCCAGCAGTACAAAGACAGGGTCTGTATTTCGCAATCAGCCCCAGCATTTT. It codes for CASSTKTGSVFRNQPQHF.

The chain links TRBV14 to TRBJ1-2; TRBD1 might be the D (6 bases). V was pared by 1 base and J by 2 bases, with 14 bases between. The CDR3 loop spans 16 amino acids. Germline CDR1 is SGHDN and CDR2 is FVKESK. The CDR3 DNA reads as TGTGCCAGCAGCCAAGCTAATAGGGGGGGGAACTATGGCTACACCTTC. Protein sequence: CASSQANRGGNYGYTF.

The rearrangement links TRBV30 to TRBJ2-5; TRBD1 matches 10 bases. The germline gives CDR1 GTSNPN, CDR2 SVGIG (reference sequence). This CDR3 spans 15 amino acids. Trimming removed 0 bases from V and 8 bases from J; junction bases left unmatched: 9. The CDR3 loop reads CAWSVKGQGSRTQYF. CDR3 coding DNA: TGTGCCTGGAGTGTAAAGGGACAGGGGTCGAGAACCCAGTACTTC.

The J gene is TRBJ2-6, the V gene TRBV5-4, with D perhaps matching TRBD1 (6 bases). Trimming stripped 4 bases from V and 1 base from J, with 15 bases between. The length of the CDR3 is 17 residues. Germline V lookup: CDR1 SGHNT, CDR2 YYREEE (reference sequence). The CDR3 DNA reads TGTGCCAGCAGCCCCCGCACAGGGACGTCTGGGGCCAACGTCCTGACTTTC. Its translation is CASSPRTGTSGANVLTF.

The J gene is TRBJ1-1, the V gene TRBV27, with D possibly matching TRBD1 (5 bases). V dropped 6 bases and J dropped 1 base, with 9 bases sitting between them. CDR3 length equals 13 residues. The germline gives CDR1 MNHEY, CDR2 SMNVEV (reference sequence). CDR3 protein: CASSPGSNTEAFF. The CDR3 DNA is TGTGCCAGCAGCCCAGGGTCGAACACTGAAGCTTTCTTT.

The genes are TRBV30 and TRBJ2-7, with D maybe TRBD2 (5 bases). The CDR3 has 14 amino acids. V gave up 1 base and J gave up 2 bases, with 12 bases separating them. Germline V gives CDR1 GTSNPN, CDR2 SVGIG (reference sequence). The CDR3 nucleotides are TGTGCCTGGAGTGCCCTGCGGGTCCCCTACGAGCAGTACTTC. Protein product: CAWSALRVPYEQYF.

The chain joins TRBV6-6 to TRBJ2-7, with 8 nucleotides matching TRBD2. Trimming cost V 6 bases and J 0 bases; bases outside gene matches: 10. The V gene's germline CDR1 is MNHNY and CDR2 SVGAGI (reference sequence). The CDR3 runs 16 residues. The CDR3 DNA is TGTGCCAGCAGCCCCCCAAAGCGGGGGACCTCCTACGAGCAGTACTTC. Protein: CASSPPKRGTSYEQYF.

CDR3 bases: TGTGCCAGCAGCCCTTACTTACAGGGGGCTGGAAACACCATATATTTT. Amino acids: CASSPYLQGAGNTIYF. J is TRBJ1-3 and V is TRBV9; 8 bases are shared with TRBD1. The CDR3 loop spans 16 amino acids. The V gene end was trimmed by 4 bases and the J gene end by 2 bases; junction bases not matched to a gene: 8. Per the germline V gene, CDR1 is SGDLS and CDR2 is YYNGEE.

The count of this clone is one. J is TRBJ1-6 and V is TRBV28; 10 bases agree with TRBD1. The CDR3 consists of 17 residues. Germline V gives CDR1 MDHEN, CDR2 SYDVKM. V gave up 10 bases and J gave up 7 bases; unmatched junction bases: 16. CDR3 coding DNA: TGTGCCACCAGAACCGCCGGGACAGGGGTGAAAAATTCACCCCTCCACTTT. Translation gives CATRTAGTGVKNSPLHF.

The chain links TRBV3-1 (or the pseudogene TRBV3-2) to TRBJ2-7; the D gene is possibly TRBD2 (6 bases). CDR3 length: 15 amino acids. The germline CDR1 and CDR2 sequences are LGHDT and YNNKEL (reference sequence). The V and J ends lost 4 bases and 0 bases respectively, with 13 bases between them. The CDR3 DNA follows: TGTGCCAGCAGCCCAGGAGCGGGTAGCTCCTACGAGCAGTACTTC. Translated: CASSPGAGSSYEQYF.

The V gene is TRBV9, the J gene TRBJ1-2; D is undetermined. In germline, CDR1 is SGDLS, CDR2 YYNGEE. Trimming removed 9 bases from V and 8 bases from J, with 14 bases in between. This CDR3 is built from 11 residues. The CDR3 region is CATPCEEGYTF. The CDR3, as DNA: TGTGCCACCCCCTGCGAGGAAGGCTACACCTTC. The variable domain in full, with the rest retrieved from reference TRBV9 and TRBJ1-2, is DSGVTQTPKHLITATGQRVTLRCSPRSGDLSVYWYQQSLDQGLQFLIQYYNGEERAKGNILERFSAQQFPDLHSELNLSSLELGDSALYFCATPCEEGYTFGSGTRLTVV.

The chain employs TRBV19 and TRBJ2-6; 8 bases map to TRBD1. Germline V gene sequence: CDR1 LNHDA, CDR2 SQIVND (reference sequence). CDR3 size: 15 residues. The J segment lost 9 bases and the V segment lost 5 bases, leaving 9 bases of the junction unmatched. In nucleotides, the CDR3 is TGTGCCAGTAGTCATCGGGCAGGGGGCGACAACGTCCTGACTTTC. Translation gives CASSHRAGGDNVLTF.

This chain links TRBV5-4 with TRBJ1-5; unclear D gene. CDR3 length: 15 residues. Trimming removed 0 bases from V and 2 bases from J, with 9 bases in between. Germline CDR1 is SGHNT and CDR2 is YYREEE (reference sequence). Here the CDR3 reads CASSLGAERNQPQHF. The DNA of the CDR3 is TGTGCCAGCAGCTTGGGAGCTGAGCGCAATCAGCCCCAGCATTTT.

The rearrangement joins TRBV27 to TRBJ1-3, with D possibly matching TRBD1 (5 bases). Looked up from germline, CDR1 is MNHEY and CDR2 is SMNVEV (reference sequence). This CDR3 has 15 residues. Trimming removed 2 bases at V and 2 bases at J, with 10 bases between. The CDR3 DNA follows: TGTGCCAGCAGTTTAGGTATAGGGGCTGGAAACACCATATATTTT. This codes for CASSLGIGAGNTIYF.

V gene TRBV2 combines with J gene TRBJ1-2; 10 bases are shared with TRBD1. V lost 8 bases, J lost 6 bases, and 9 bases stayed unmatched. There are 14 residues in the CDR3. In germline, CDR1 is SNHLY, CDR2 FYNNEI. As DNA, the CDR3 is TGTGCCAGCTGGATGGGACAGGGGAGGCATGGCTACACCTTC. This codes for CASWMGQGRHGYTF.

This chain connects TRBV7-2 to TRBJ2-3; TRBD1 matches 7 bases. The CDR3 loop spans 15 amino acids. With V trimmed by 0 bases and J by 4 bases, 4 bases remained unmatched. Germline values: CDR1 SGHTA, CDR2 FQGNSA. The CDR3 coding sequence is TGTGCCAGCAGCTTAGCGGGGACAGCCTCAGATACGCAGTATTTT. Amino acid sequence: CASSLAGTASDTQYF.

The chain links TRBV29-1 to TRBJ1-2; 9 bases agree with TRBD1. The V segment lost 2 bases and the J segment 5 bases; nucleotides outside the gene matches: 12. The CDR3 totals 16 residues. Germline assignment: CDR1 SQVTM and CDR2 ANQGSEA. CDR3 sequence (DNA): TGCAGCGTTGAATGGGCCCCCGGGACAGGGTTATATGGCTACACCTTC. Amino acid sequence: CSVEWAPGTGLYGYTF.

The chain is built from TRBV7-3 and TRBJ1-2; D remains ambiguous. Germline lookup yields CDR1 SGHTA and CDR2 FQGTGA. The V end was cut by 5 bases, the J end by 9 bases, with 16 bases between. The CDR3 spans 13 residues. CDR3 bases: TGTGCCAGCAGCCCCGCACAAGTCTTTAGCTACACCTTC. It is translated as CASSPAQVFSYTF.

The count of this clone is one. In DNA, the CDR3 is TGTGCCAGCACCAAGACAGAACGTTCACCCCTCCACTTT. Translation: CASTKTERSPLHF. The chain uses TRBV2 and TRBJ1-6; a weak D match, TRBD1 (5 bases). Trimming left V 7 bases short and J 9 bases short, with 13 bases between. The length of the CDR3 is 13 residues. Germline lookup yields CDR1 SNHLY and CDR2 FYNNEI.

The chain combines TRBV7-8 with TRBJ1-2; TRBD1 agrees at 9 bases. The CDR3 spans 15 residues. J gave up 5 bases and V 2 bases, and 6 bases lay outside the gene matches. The germline gives CDR1 SGHVS, CDR2 FQNEAQ. In DNA form, the CDR3 reads TGTGCCAGCAGCTTATACGACGGACAGGGGTATGGCTACACCTTC. Residues: CASSLYDGQGYGYTF.

The V and J genes are TRBV6-6 and TRBJ1-5; TRBD1 agrees at 8 bases. The CDR3 extends over 15 amino acids. Germline V gene lookup returns CDR1 MNHNY and CDR2 SVGAGI (reference sequence). V dropped 5 bases and J dropped 14; count of bases not matched to a gene: 17. The CDR3 region has the DNA TGTGCCAGCAGTCGATTCAAGGACAGGGATCCCCTTAAGCATTTT. This gives the protein CASSRFKDRDPLKHF.

The gene calls are TRBV5-1 and TRBJ2-7; D unresolved. This CDR3 contains 13 residues. CDR1 and CDR2 (germline): SGHRS, YFSETQ. V was clipped by 2 bases and J by 2 bases, with 8 bases between them. CDR3 in DNA: TGCGCCAGCAGCTTCTCCGGTCCCTACGAGCAGTACTTC. It encodes CASSFSGPYEQYF.

The chain joins TRBV19 to TRBJ2-7; D gene uncertain. V shed 5 bases and J shed 4 bases, with 18 bases lying between them. The CDR3 is made up of 15 amino acids. CDR1 and CDR2 from the germline V gene are LNHDA and SQIVND (reference sequence). CDR3 in amino acids: CASSDETTGQYEQYF. Here the CDR3 DNA reads TGTGCCAGTAGTGACGAGACAACTGGGCAATACGAGCAGTACTTC.

V is TRBV7-2 and J is TRBJ2-7, with a tentative D call TRBD1 (5 bases). Trimming took 3 bases from V and 6 from J, leaving 12 bases between them. This CDR3 spans 13 amino acids. Germline V CDR1 and CDR2: SGHTA, FQGNSA. The CDR3 nucleotides are TGTGCCAGCAGCTTTGGCAGGGCCTTCGAGCAGTACTTC. This codes for CASSFGRAFEQYF.